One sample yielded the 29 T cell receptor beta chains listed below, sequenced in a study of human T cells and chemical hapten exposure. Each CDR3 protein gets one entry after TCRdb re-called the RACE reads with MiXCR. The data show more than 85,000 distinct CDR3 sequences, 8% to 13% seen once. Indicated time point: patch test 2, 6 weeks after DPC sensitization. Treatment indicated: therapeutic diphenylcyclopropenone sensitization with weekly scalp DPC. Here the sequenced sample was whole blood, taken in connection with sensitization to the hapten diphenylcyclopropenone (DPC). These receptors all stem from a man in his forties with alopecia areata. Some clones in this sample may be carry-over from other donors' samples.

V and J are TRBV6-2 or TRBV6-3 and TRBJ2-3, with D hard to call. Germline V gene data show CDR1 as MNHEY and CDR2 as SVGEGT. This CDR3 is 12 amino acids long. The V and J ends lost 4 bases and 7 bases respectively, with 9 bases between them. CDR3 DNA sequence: TGTGCCAGCAGTTCGGATACTAATACGCAGTATTTT. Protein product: CASSSDTNTQYF.

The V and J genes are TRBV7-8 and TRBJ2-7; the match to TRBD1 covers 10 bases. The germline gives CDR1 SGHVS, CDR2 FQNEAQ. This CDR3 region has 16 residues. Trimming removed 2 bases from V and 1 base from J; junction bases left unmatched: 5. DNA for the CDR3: TGTGCCAGCAGCTTAAGCCGGGACAGGGGTTCCTACGAGCAGTACTTC. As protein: CASSLSRDRGSYEQYF.

CDR3 coding DNA: TGTGCCAGCAGCTTATCCAGGGGAGATAATTCACCCCTCCACTTT. Translation: CASSLSRGDNSPLHF. V is TRBV7-2 and J is TRBJ1-6, with D possibly being TRBD1 (6 bases). Between the trimmed V and J ends, which lost 2 bases and 5 bases, there was a span of 10 bases. Germline CDR1 and CDR2: SGHTA and FQGNSA. CDR3 size: 15 residues.

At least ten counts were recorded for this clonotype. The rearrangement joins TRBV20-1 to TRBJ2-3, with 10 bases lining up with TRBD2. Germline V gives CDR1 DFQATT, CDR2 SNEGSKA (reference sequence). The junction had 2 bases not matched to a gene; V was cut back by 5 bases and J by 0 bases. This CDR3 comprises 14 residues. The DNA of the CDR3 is TGCAGTGCTCCGACTAGCGGGAGCACAGATACGCAGTATTTT. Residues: CSAPTSGSTDTQYF.

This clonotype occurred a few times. CDR3 nucleotide sequence: TGTGCCAGTAGTATCCCCTCTGGGGCCAACGTCCTGACTTTC. It translates to CASSIPSGANVLTF. This sequence joins TRBV19 and TRBJ2-6; D not certain. CDR3 length: 14 residues. The germline V gene encodes CDR1 LNHDA and CDR2 SQIVND (reference sequence). Trimming stripped 3 bases from V and 0 bases from J, with 3 bases between.

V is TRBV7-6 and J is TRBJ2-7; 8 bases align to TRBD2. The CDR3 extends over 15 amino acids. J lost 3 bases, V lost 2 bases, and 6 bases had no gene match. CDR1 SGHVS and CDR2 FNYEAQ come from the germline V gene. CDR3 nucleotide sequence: TGTGCCAGCAGCTTAATCAGCGGGGGTGACTACGAGCAGTACTTC. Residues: CASSLISGGDYEQYF.

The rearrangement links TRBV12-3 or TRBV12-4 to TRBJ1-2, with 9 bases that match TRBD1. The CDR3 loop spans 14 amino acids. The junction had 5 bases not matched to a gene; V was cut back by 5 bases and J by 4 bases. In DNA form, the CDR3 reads TGTGCCAGCAGTACTGGACAGGGGACCTATGGCTACACCTTC. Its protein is CASSTGQGTYGYTF.

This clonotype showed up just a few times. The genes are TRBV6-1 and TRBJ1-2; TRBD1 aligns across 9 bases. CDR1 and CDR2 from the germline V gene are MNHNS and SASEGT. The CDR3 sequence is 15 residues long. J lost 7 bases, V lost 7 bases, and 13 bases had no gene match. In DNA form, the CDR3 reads TGTGCCAGCACCAGCACCGGGACAGGGAACGGTGGCTACACCTTC. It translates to CASTSTGTGNGGYTF.

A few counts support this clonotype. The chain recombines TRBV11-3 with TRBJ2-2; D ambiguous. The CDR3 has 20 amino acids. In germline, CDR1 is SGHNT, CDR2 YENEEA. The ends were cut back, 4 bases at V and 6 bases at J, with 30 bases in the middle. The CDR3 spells CASSYPRRSLAPGNAGELFF. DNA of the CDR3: TGTGCCAGCAGCTATCCTCGAAGGTCCCTGGCCCCCGGCAACGCCGGGGAGCTGTTTTTT.

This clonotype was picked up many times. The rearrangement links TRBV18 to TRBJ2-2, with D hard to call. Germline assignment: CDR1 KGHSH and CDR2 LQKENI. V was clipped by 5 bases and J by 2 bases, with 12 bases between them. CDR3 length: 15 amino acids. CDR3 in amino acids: CASSKLPRNTGELFF. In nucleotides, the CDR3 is TGTGCCAGCTCAAAATTGCCAAGAAACACCGGGGAGCTGTTTTTT.

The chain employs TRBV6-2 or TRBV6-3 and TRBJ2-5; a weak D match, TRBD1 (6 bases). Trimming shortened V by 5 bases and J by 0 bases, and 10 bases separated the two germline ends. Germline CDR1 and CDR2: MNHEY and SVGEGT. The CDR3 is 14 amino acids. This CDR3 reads CASSKGQHQETQYF. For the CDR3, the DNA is TGTGCCAGCAGTAAAGGACAGCACCAAGAGACCCAGTACTTC.

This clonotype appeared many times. The CDR3 DNA follows: TGTGCCAGCAGCAGCACAGGGGTGGATACTGAAGCTTTCTTT. Amino acid sequence: CASSSTGVDTEAFF. This chain uses TRBV21-1 with TRBJ1-1; the D call TRBD1 from the table was never checked on the DNA. TRBV21-1 is designated a pseudogene. The CDR3 covers 14 residues.

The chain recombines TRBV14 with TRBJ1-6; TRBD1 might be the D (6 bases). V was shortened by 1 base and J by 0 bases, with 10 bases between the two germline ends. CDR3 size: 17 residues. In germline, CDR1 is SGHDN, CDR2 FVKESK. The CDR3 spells CASSQVEGGSYNSPLHF. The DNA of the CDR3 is TGTGCCAGCAGCCAAGTGGAAGGGGGCTCCTATAATTCACCCCTCCACTTT.

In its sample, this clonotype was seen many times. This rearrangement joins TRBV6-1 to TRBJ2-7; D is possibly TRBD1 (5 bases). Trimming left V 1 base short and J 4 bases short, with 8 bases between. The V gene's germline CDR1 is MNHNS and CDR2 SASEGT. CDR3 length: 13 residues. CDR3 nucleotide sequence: TGTGCCAGCAGTGAAGTAGCAGGGTACGAGCAGTACTTC. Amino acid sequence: CASSEVAGYEQYF.

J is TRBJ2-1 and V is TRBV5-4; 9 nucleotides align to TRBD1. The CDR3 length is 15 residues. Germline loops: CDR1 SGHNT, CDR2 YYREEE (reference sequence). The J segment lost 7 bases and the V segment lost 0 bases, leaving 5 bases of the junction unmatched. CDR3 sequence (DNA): TGTGCCAGCAGCTTGGTCAGGACAGGGGCGAATGAGCAGTTCTTC. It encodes CASSLVRTGANEQFF. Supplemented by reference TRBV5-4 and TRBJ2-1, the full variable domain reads ETGVTQSPTHLIKTRGQQVTLRCSSQSGHNTVSWYQQALGQGPQFIFQYYREEENGRGNFPPRFSGLQFPNYSSELNVNALELDDSALYLCASSLVRTGANEQFFGPGTRLTVL.

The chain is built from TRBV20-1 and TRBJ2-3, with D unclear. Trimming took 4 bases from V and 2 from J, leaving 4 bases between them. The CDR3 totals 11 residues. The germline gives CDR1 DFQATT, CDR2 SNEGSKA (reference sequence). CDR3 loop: CSATYTDTQYF. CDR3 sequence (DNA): TGCAGTGCTACCTACACAGATACGCAGTATTTT.

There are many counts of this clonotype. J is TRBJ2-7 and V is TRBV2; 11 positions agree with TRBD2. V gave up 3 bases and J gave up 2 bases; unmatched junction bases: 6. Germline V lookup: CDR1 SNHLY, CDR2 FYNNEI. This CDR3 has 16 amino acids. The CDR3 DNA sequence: TGTGCCAGCAGTGATGGGACTAGCGGATCCGCCTACGAGCAGTACGTC. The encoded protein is CASSDGTSGSAYEQYV.

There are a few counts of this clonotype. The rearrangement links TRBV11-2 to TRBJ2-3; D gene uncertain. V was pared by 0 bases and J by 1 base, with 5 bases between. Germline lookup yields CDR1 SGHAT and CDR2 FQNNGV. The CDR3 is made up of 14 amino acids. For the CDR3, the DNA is TGTGCCAGCAGCTTAGACGCGGGCACAGATACGCAGTATTTT. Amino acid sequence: CASSLDAGTDTQYF.

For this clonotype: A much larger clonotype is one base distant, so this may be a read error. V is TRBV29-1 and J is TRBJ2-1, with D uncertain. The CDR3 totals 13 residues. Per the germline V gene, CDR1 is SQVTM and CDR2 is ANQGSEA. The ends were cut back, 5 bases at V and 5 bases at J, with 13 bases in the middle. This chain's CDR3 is CSVTQEKHNEQFF. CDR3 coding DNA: TGCAGCGTTACCCAGGAGAAGCACAATGAGCAGTTCTTC.

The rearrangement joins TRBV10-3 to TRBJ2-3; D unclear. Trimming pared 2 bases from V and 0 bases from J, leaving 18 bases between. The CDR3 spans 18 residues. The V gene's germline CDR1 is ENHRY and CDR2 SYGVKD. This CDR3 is CAISETTIRTSSTDTQYF. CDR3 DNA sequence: TGTGCCATCAGTGAGACAACCATTAGGACGAGTAGCACAGATACGCAGTATTTT.

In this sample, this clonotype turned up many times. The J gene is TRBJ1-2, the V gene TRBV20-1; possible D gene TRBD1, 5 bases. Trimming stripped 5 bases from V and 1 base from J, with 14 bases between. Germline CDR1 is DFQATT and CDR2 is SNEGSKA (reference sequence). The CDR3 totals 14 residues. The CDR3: CSAGWLGLNYGYTF. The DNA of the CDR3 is TGCAGTGCTGGTTGGCTGGGGCTTAACTATGGCTACACCTTC.

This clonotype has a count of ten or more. CDR3 protein: CASSSIAGGHEQYF. Here the CDR3 DNA reads TGTGCCAGCAGTTCCATAGCGGGAGGACACGAGCAGTACTTC. The V gene is TRBV6-2 or TRBV6-3, the J gene TRBJ2-7; 10 bases fit TRBD2. Germline CDR1 reads MNHEY; CDR2 reads SVGEGT. The CDR3 runs 14 residues. Germline trimming cut 4 bases from V and 5 bases from J; bases unmatched to any gene: 5.

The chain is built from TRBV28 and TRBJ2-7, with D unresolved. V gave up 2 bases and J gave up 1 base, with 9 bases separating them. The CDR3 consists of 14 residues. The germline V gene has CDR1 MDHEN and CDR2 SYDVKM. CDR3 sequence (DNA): TGTGCCAGCAGTTTACCTGGACCATCCTACGAGCAGTACTTC. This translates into CASSLPGPSYEQYF.

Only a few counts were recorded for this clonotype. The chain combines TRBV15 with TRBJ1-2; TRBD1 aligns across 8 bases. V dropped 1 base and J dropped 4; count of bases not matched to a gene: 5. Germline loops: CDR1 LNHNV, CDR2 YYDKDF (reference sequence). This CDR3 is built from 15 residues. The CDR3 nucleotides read TGTGCCACCAGCAGAGGGTCAGGGGGCCTCTATGGCTACACCTTC. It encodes CATSRGSGGLYGYTF.

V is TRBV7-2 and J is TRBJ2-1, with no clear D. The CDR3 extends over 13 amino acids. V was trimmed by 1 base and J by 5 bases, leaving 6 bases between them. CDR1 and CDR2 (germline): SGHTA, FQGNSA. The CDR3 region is CASSLVRDNEQFF. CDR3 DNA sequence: TGTGCCAGCAGCTTAGTTAGGGACAATGAGCAGTTCTTC.

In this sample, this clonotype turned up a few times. CDR3 coding DNA: TGTGCCAGCAGCCAAGCCCGGAGGGCGGAAAGGTCAGATACGCAGTATTTT. It codes for CASSQARRAERSDTQYF. The J gene is TRBJ2-3, the V gene TRBV3-1; D might be TRBD2 (6 bases). V lost 1 base and J 4 bases, leaving 18 bases between the germline ends. The CDR3 spans 17 residues. The germline gives CDR1 LGHDT, CDR2 YNNKEL (reference sequence).

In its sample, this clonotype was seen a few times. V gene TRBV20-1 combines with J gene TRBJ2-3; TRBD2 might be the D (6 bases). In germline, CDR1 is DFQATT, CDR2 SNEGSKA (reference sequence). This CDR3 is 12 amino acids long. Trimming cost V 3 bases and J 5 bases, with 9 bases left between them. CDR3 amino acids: CSASGSGDTQYF. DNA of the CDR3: TGCAGTGCTAGCGGGAGCGGAGATACGCAGTATTTT.

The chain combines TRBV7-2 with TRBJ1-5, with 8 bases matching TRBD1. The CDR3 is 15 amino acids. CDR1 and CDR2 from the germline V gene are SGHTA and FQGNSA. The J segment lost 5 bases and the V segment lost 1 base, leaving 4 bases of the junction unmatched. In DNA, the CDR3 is TGTGCCAGCAGCTTAGGGTCGACAGGGGATCAGCCCCAGCATTTT. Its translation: CASSLGSTGDQPQHF.

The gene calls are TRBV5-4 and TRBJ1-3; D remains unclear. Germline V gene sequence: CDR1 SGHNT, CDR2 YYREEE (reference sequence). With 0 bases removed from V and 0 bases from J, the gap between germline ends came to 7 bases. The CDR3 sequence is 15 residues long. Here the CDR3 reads CASSLGSNSGNTIYF. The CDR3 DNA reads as TGTGCCAGCAGCTTGGGGAGTAACTCTGGAAACACCATATATTTT. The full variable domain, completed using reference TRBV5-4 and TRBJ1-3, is ETGVTQSPTHLIKTRGQQVTLRCSSQSGHNTVSWYQQALGQGPQFIFQYYREEENGRGNFPPRFSGLQFPNYSSELNVNALELDDSALYLCASSLGSNSGNTIYFGEGSWLTVV.